The present entry profiles one T cell receptor beta chain with its context. Antigen specificity is unknown. Some clones are missing from TCRdb's copy, which holds only in-frame ones; the method was immunoSEQ multiplex PCR. The table records tens of thousands of clones, approximately 67% of them present only once. The data belong to a study of PD-1 blockade in classical Hodgkin lymphoma. The time point: cycle 4 day 1 (C4D1), after about 6 weeks of nivolumab. Each of the patients experienced relapse following autologous stem cell transplantation, and their brentuximab vedotin exposure differed. Negative selection with magnetic separation was used to purify CD4+ T cells from thawed PBMCs. Germline CDR1 KGHSH, CDR2 LQKENI. This CDR3 comprises 13 residues. Trimming cost V 5 bases and J 5 bases, with 10 bases left between them. Study-level findings and limits: Relative to healthy donors, newly diagnosed patients reportedly had lower baseline TCR diversity, which was reported as lower still in relapsed/refractory patients. Exclusion covered patients beginning nivolumab under 1 year post-ASCT.

The sample consisted of CD4+ T cells from blood, taken before the fourth cycle of nivolumab. This TCR was recovered from a human donor with classical Hodgkin lymphoma. The rearrangement links TRBV18 to TRBJ1-5; D may be TRBD1 (5 bases). DNA for the CDR3: TGTGCCAGCTCATCGACAGTGGATCAGCCCCAGCATTTT. Translation: CASSSTVDQPQHF. Supplemented by reference TRBV18 and TRBJ1-5, the full variable domain reads NAGVMQNPRHLVRRRGQEARLRCSPMKGHSHVYWYRQLPEEGLKFMVYLQKENIIDESGMPKERFSAEFPKEGPSILRIQQVVRGDSAAYFCASSSTVDQPQHFGDGTRLSIL.